A selection of T cell receptor beta chains follows, all from one sample in a study of radiation and T cells in renal cell carcinoma. Sequencing was performed with immunoSEQ multiplex PCR; in TCRdb, only in-frame clones are kept and a portion is missing. Among some 76,000 clones listed, roughly 80% were seen once. Sample: blood, taken from a patient whose treatment included radiotherapy and nephrectomy. The source of these receptors is a man between 60 and 70 years old with renal cell carcinoma. The CDR3 runs from the conserved cysteine through the conserved F or W. D genes are given only for firm matches. Expanded clones get a size class; other rows say once, few or many, or leave the size out.

TRBV19,TRBJ2-7,NA,NA,TGTGCCCAGACCTGGGGGGTCCACGAGCAGTACTTC,CAQTWGVHEQYF
TRBV7-9,TRBJ2-5,once,NA,TGTGCCAGCAGGCCCGACGAAGAGACCCAGTACTTC,CASRPDEETQYF
TRBV7-2,TRBJ2-1,NA,NA,TGTGCCAGCAGCTTAGTGGCAGGGGATTCTGAGCAGTTCTTC,CASSLVAGDSEQFF
TRBV7-2,TRBJ2-7,NA,NA,TGTGCCAGCAGCTCTGGGCGTTGGGGCAGGAGTTACGAGCAGTACTTC,CASSSGRWGRSYEQYF
TRBV23-1,TRBJ1-2,NA,TRBD1,TGCGCCAGCAGTCGCTCCGGGACAGCTTTCCCCTATGGCTACACCTTC,CASSRSGTAFPYGYTF
TRBV5-1,TRBJ1-2,NA,NA,TGCGCCAGCAGCTTGGTTACGGGGGCCAGGATCTTC,CASSLVTGARIF
TRBV5-4,TRBJ1-2,NA,TRBD1,TGTGCCAGCAGCTTTCGGGACAGGGGGCGGGGTGGCTACACCTTC,CASSFRDRGRGGYTF
TRBV7-9,TRBJ1-3,NA,NA,TGTGCCAGCAGCTTAGATGCTGGAAACACCATATATTTT,CASSLDAGNTIYF
TRBV4-1,TRBJ2-2,NA,TRBD2,TGCGCCAGCAGCCAAAGGCGGGAGAATCCCGGGGAGCTGTTTTTT,CASSQRRENPGELFF
TRBV15,TRBJ2-3,few,NA,TGTGCCACCAGCAGGATAAAGCGCACAGATACGCAGTATTTT,CATSRIKRTDTQYF
TRBV28,TRBJ1-2,NA,NA,TGTGCCAGCAGTGATGATGGCGGCCGCCGGGGCTACACCTTC,CASSDDGGRRGYTF
TRBV14,TRBJ1-2,NA,TRBD1,TGTGCCAGCAGGGGACAGGGCGATGGTGGCTACACCTTC,CASRGQGDGGYTF
TRBV29-1,TRBJ1-1,NA,NA,TGCAGCGTTACCTTCGGACAGAACACTGAAGCTTTCTTT,CSVTFGQNTEAFF
TRBV5-1,TRBJ2-3,NA,NA,TGCGCCAGCAGCTTGGGAACCCTGGCCACAGATACGCAGTATTTT,CASSLGTLATDTQYF
TRBV6-6,TRBJ2-5,NA,NA,TGTGCCAGCAGCGTGAGGTCCCCGTTTCAAGAGACCCAGTACTTC,CASSVRSPFQETQYF
TRBV18,TRBJ2-1,NA,TRBD2,TGTGCCAGCTCACCACTGGGACTAGCGGTAGAGAGCTCCTACAATGAGCAGTTCTTC,CASSPLGLAVESSYNEQFF
TRBV7-3,TRBJ1-2,few,NA,TGTGCCAGCAGCTTAACTTCCGACTATGGCTACACCTTC,CASSLTSDYGYTF
TRBV29-1,TRBJ2-3,NA,NA,TGCAGCGGTCGGAAGGATAACACAGATACGCAGTATTTT,CSGRKDNTDTQYF
TRBV29-1,TRBJ1-4,NA,NA,TGCAGCGTTGCGGGAAGTGAAAAACTGTTTTTT,CSVAGSEKLFF
TRBV7-8,TRBJ2-1,NA,TRBD2,TGTGCCAGCAGCCCCCGACTAGCGGGACGGTACAATGAGCAGTTCTTC,CASSPRLAGRYNEQFF
TRBV11-2,TRBJ2-2,NA,TRBD1,TGTGCCAGCAGTCAAACAGGGGCCGTGAACACCGGGGAGCTGTTTTTT,CASSQTGAVNTGELFF
TRBV7-9,TRBJ2-7,NA,NA,TGTGCCAGCAGCTTACTAGGTGGCGAGCAGTACTTC,CASSLLGGEQYF
TRBV5-4,TRBJ2-3,NA,TRBD2,TGTGCCAGCAGCTTGCGCCTGGGGGGGGGAGAGGATACGCAGTATTTT,CASSLRLGGGEDTQYF
TRBV6-6,TRBJ1-3,NA,NA,TGTGCCAGCAGTTACAGGGGAGGCTCTGGAAACACCATATATTTT,CASSYRGGSGNTIYF
TRBV7-2,TRBJ1-5,NA,NA,TGTGCCAGCAGCCGTACAGGGATCGGATCGAGCAATCAGCCCCAGCATTTT,CASSRTGIGSSNQPQHF
TRBV19,TRBJ1-1,few,TRBD1,TGTGCCAGTAGTATTAGGGCAGGGGGCGGTGGCACTGAAGCTTTCTTT,CASSIRAGGGGTEAFF
TRBV6-1,TRBJ2-7,NA,TRBD2,TGTGCCAGCAGTGCACAGCGGGAGGGCCTGGGGGAGCAGTACTTC,CASSAQREGLGEQYF
TRBV11-2,TRBJ2-5,NA,TRBD2,TGTGCCAGCAGCTTACAAGCGGGAGGGGGGAAGACCCAGTACTTC,CASSLQAGGGKTQYF
TRBV7-9,TRBJ2-7,NA,NA,TGTGCCAGCAGCTTAGCAGGCTTTGGATCCTACGAGCAGTACTTC,CASSLAGFGSYEQYF
TRBV5-1,TRBJ2-7,NA,TRBD1,TGCGCCAGCAGCGAAGGGACAGGGACCTACGAGCAGTACTTC,CASSEGTGTYEQYF
TRBV5-6,TRBJ2-2,NA,NA,TGTGCCAGCAAATGGGGCGGTGGGAACACCGGGGAGCTGTTTTTT,CASKWGGGNTGELFF
TRBV27,TRBJ2-5,once,NA,TGTGCCAGCAGGGGGGGTGGGCAGATAGAGACCCAGTACTTC,CASRGGGQIETQYF
TRBV15,TRBJ1-5,once,TRBD1,TGTGCCACCAGCAGAGGGCCGGGACAGGGGGATCAGCCCCAGCATTTT,CATSRGPGQGDQPQHF
TRBV19,TRBJ2-1,NA,NA,TGTGCCAGTAGTATGCCTGGGGGTAGGTCTGATGAGCAGTTCTTC,CASSMPGGRSDEQFF
TRBV4-1,TRBJ1-1,NA,NA,TGCGCCAGCAGCCAAGATCCGAGAGGGAGCACTGAAGCTTTCTTT,CASSQDPRGSTEAFF
TRBV4-2,TRBJ2-2,many,NA,TGTGCCAGCAGCCAAGAGAGAATGAGAAACACCGGGGAGCTGTTTTTT,CASSQERMRNTGELFF
TRBV11-1,TRBJ2-3,NA,TRBD2,TGTGCCAGCAGCTTAAGTCTAGCGGGACACACAGATACGCAGTATTTT,CASSLSLAGHTDTQYF
TRBV19,TRBJ2-5,NA,NA,TGTGCCAGTAGTACCGACAGTTATCAAGAGACCCAGTACTTC,CASSTDSYQETQYF
TRBV6-1,TRBJ2-1,NA,NA,TGTGCCAGCAGTGAAGCAGTCAGGGAGCAGTTCTTC,CASSEAVREQFF
TRBV10-1,TRBJ1-2,NA,NA,TGCGCCAAGACACTGAACTATGGCTACACCTTC,CAKTLNYGYTF
TRBV9,TRBJ2-3,NA,TRBD1,TGTGCCAGCAGCGTAGTAGAGGGGGCGGTGGCAGATACGCAGTATTTT,CASSVVEGAVADTQYF
TRBV11-2,TRBJ2-1,NA,NA,TGTGCCAGCAGCTCTGGACTTGGGCAGTTCTTC,CASSSGLGQFF
TRBV29-1,TRBJ2-1,NA,TRBD2,TGCAGCGTCGAAGGTCAGCGGGAGGCGGTTGAGCAGTTCTTC,CSVEGQREAVEQFF
TRBV5-1,TRBJ2-2,NA,NA,TGCGCCAGCAGCTTCCAGGGCAACACCGGGGAGCTGTTTTTT,CASSFQGNTGELFF
TRBV4-1,TRBJ2-5,NA,NA,TGCGCCAGCAGCCAAGTGGAGGGTGTGAGGCAGTACTTC,CASSQVEGVRQYF
TRBV6-5,TRBJ1-5,once,NA,TGTGCCAGCAGCACGTTGGGACATAATCAGCCCCAGCATTTT,CASSTLGHNQPQHF
TRBV28,TRBJ2-3,NA,NA,TGTGCCAGCAGGCCGGGACTGAGAATTAGCACAGATACGCAGTATTTT,CASRPGLRISTDTQYF
TRBV29-1,TRBJ1-3,NA,NA,TGCAGCGTTGTTCCAGGGGAAAACACCATATATTTT,CSVVPGENTIYF
TRBV6-5,TRBJ2-7,NA,TRBD2,TGTGCCAGCAGCCCCACTAGCGGGCTCTACGAGCAGTACTTC,CASSPTSGLYEQYF